These 3 T cell receptor beta chains share one sample of origin, sequenced in a study of OX40 agonist ivuxolimab in advanced cancers. The assay was immunoSEQ multiplex PCR, and TCRdb's table has in-frame clones only and misses some. The table has around 40,000 clones, about 82% seen once. This specimen was CD4+ or CD8+ T cells sorted from blood, taken in a trial of the OX40 agonist ivuxolimab. The receptors here all came from an adult with an advanced solid tumor such as melanoma, head and neck, liver or kidney cancer.

This chain links TRBV28 with TRBJ2-7, with unresolved D. V was pared by 2 bases and J by 5 bases, with 4 bases between. This CDR3 is built from 11 residues. Looked up from germline, CDR1 is MDHEN and CDR2 is SYDVKM. The CDR3: CASSLSHEQYF. The CDR3 DNA reads as TGTGCCAGCAGTTTAAGCCACGAGCAGTACTTC.

This rearrangement joins TRBV4-1 to TRBJ2-3; TRBD2 matches at 16 bases. Germline V gene sequence: CDR1 MGHRA, CDR2 YSYEKL. The CDR3 spans 21 residues. V was pared by 1 base and J by 1 base, with 11 bases of the junction left unmatched. The CDR3 DNA is TGCGCCAGCAGCCAAGCCATGGGACTAGCGGGGGGGAGGATAGGCACAGATACGCAGTATTTT. Its protein product is CASSQAMGLAGGRIGTDTQYF.

The rearrangement joins TRBV29-1 to TRBJ1-1; a possible D gene is TRBD1 (6 bases). The V gene lost 4 bases and the J gene lost 4 bases, with 13 bases spanning the gap. Germline V lookup: CDR1 SQVTM, CDR2 ANQGSEA. The CDR3 is made up of 13 amino acids. For the CDR3, the DNA is TGCAGCGTTGTGAACAGGGTGGGCACTGAAGCTTTCTTT. It specifies CSVVNRVGTEAFF. The whole variable domain, remainder taken from reference TRBV29-1 and TRBJ1-1, is SAVISQKPSRDICQRGTSLTIQCQVDSQVTMMFWYRQQPGQSLTLIATANQGSEATYESGFVIDKFPISRPNLTFSTLTVSNMSPEDSSIYLCSVVNRVGTEAFFGQGTRLTVV.